Described below is a single T cell receptor beta chain sequence and its context. This sample includes further DNA sequences coding for the same CDR3. The data belong to a study of blood T cell repertoires in COVID-19. Background on the study: PBMCs, B-cell-depleted T cells, or T cells provided the cDNA or gDNA that made up the material.

In the source study's methods: Reference gene primer amplification gave estimated nucleated cell counts. Measured with immunoSEQ multiplex PCR; TCRdb has only the in-frame clones, and not every one. That table supplies the V and J calls and clone size; D and trimming were determined from the DNA. The sample carries a few hundred thousand clones, around 89% recorded once. CDR1 and CDR2 from the germline V gene are SNHLY and FYNNEI. Losses at the gene ends were 4 bases for V and 4 bases for J; bases not matched to a gene: 3. CDR3 length: 14 amino acids. This TCR came from a man aged 55 to 70 who had recovered from COVID-19. Sequenced sample: peripheral blood. The genes are TRBV2 and TRBJ2-7; 11 bases line up with TRBD1. CDR3 DNA: TGTGCCAGCAGTGGGACAGGGGGCAGGTACGAGCAGTACTTC. Translated, it gives CASSGTGGRYEQYF.